This T cell receptor (beta chain) was captured by sequencing in a study of blood T cell repertoires in COVID-19. Study overall: The study drew acute and convalescent COVID-19 samples from the United States, Italy and Spain.

Donors in Cohort 3 counted as recovered after two negative PCRs, clearance, or symptom resolution. The authors' processing: From reference gene primer amplification, estimates of nucleated cell counts were derived. The method was immunoSEQ multiplex PCR; TCRdb's version includes in-frame clones alone and lacks a portion of them. The V and J calls and clone size were taken over from that table, and D and trimming were inferred from the DNA. The sample has 200,000 to 250,000 clones, around 89% seen once; the top ten hold 2.6%. The V and J ends lost 4 bases and 0 bases, in that order; junction bases with no gene match: 13. The CDR3 is 20 amino acids. The germline V gene encodes CDR1 LGHNA and CDR2 YSLEER.

Material for sequencing was PBMCs or T cells enriched from blood (not recorded which). V is TRBV4-3 and J is TRBJ2-6; TRBD1 agrees at 9 bases. The TCR comes from a woman aged 25 to 39 who had recovered from COVID-19. This chain's CDR3 is CASSRGPPGQGPSGANVLTF. The DNA for the CDR3 is TGCGCCAGCAGCCGGGGACCACCGGGACAGGGTCCCTCTGGGGCCAACGTCCTGACTTTC.